Below are 20 T cell receptor beta chains sequenced from a single sample in a study of blood T cell repertoires in COVID-19. Method: immunoSEQ multiplex PCR; TCRdb's copy keeps in-frame clones and lacks some. This sample has tens of thousands of clones; 65% to 90% occur once, and the top ten carry 1.2%. The sequencing sample was made of peripheral blood. Every receptor here comes from a man aged 35 to 55 with acute or convalescent COVID-19.

The chain is built from TRBV10-3 and TRBJ1-6, with 9 nucleotides matching TRBD1. The CDR3 has 14 amino acids. V was pared by 5 bases and J by 8 bases, with 4 bases of the junction left unmatched. Germline V gives CDR1 ENHRY, CDR2 SYGVKD. CDR3 region: CAISPGQGDSPLHF. Written as DNA, the CDR3 is TGTGCCATCAGTCCGGGACAGGGAGATTCACCCCTCCACTTT.

V usage is TRBV12-3 or TRBV12-4 and J usage is TRBJ1-1; 7 positions match TRBD1. Trimming took 6 bases from V and 4 from J; bases not matched to a gene: 5. CDR3 length: 13 residues. CDR3 in DNA: TGTGCCAGCAGCAAGACAGGGTTCACTGAAGCTTTCTTT. Protein: CASSKTGFTEAFF.

The chain links TRBV14 to TRBJ2-5; perhaps TRBD2 as D (6 bases). Trimming removed 2 bases from V and 10 bases from J, with 23 bases in between. From germline, CDR1 is SGHDN and CDR2 FVKESK. The CDR3 loop spans 16 amino acids. CDR3 amino acids: CASSQREAANVGSQYF. CDR3 bases: TGTGCCAGCAGCCAAAGGGAGGCGGCGAACGTCGGGAGCCAGTACTTC.

V and J are TRBV11-1 and TRBJ2-7; the match to TRBD1 covers 8 bases. Germline V CDR1 and CDR2: SGHAT, FQDESV (reference sequence). The V gene end was trimmed by 3 bases and the J gene end by 2 bases; junction bases not matched to a gene: 6. CDR3 length: 15 residues. CDR3 DNA: TGTGCCAGCAGCTTGCCCGGGACAGGCACCTACGAGCAGTACTTC. This encodes CASSLPGTGTYEQYF.

This chain joins TRBV7-6 and TRBJ2-5, with 8 bases identical to TRBD2. Germline V gene sequence: CDR1 SGHVS, CDR2 FNYEAQ. The junction had 8 bases not matched to a gene; V was cut back by 2 bases and J by 0 bases. There are 17 residues in the CDR3. The CDR3 sequence is CASSLNFRGGHQETQYF. The CDR3 nucleotides are TGTGCCAGCAGCTTAAATTTTCGGGGGGGCCACCAAGAGACCCAGTACTTC.

J is TRBJ2-7 and V is TRBV5-1; 11 nucleotides line up with TRBD1. V shed 3 bases, J shed 6 bases, and the junction held 5 bases outside the gene matches. The CDR3 covers 14 residues. CDR1 and CDR2 from the germline V gene are SGHRS and YFSETQ. This CDR3 reads CASSSGTGGIEQYF. DNA for the CDR3: TGCGCCAGCAGCTCCGGGACAGGGGGGATCGAGCAGTACTTC. The full variable domain, with the rest looked up from reference TRBV5-1 and TRBJ2-7, is KAGVTQTPRYLIKTRGQQVTLSCSPISGHRSVSWYQQTPGQGLQFLFEYFSETQRNKGNFPGRFSGRQFSNSRSEMNVSTLELGDSALYLCASSSGTGGIEQYFGPGTRLTVT.

The rearrangement uses TRBV30 and TRBJ2-7, with 8 bases identical to TRBD2. CDR3 length: 13 residues. Germline values: CDR1 GTSNPN, CDR2 SVGIG (reference sequence). After removal of 3 bases from V and 6 bases from J, the junction contained 7 bases not matched to a gene. CDR3 sequence (DNA): TGTGCCTGGAGCGCTACGCGGGGGGTCGAGCAGTACTTC. Translated, it gives CAWSATRGVEQYF.

V usage is TRBV7-2 and J usage is TRBJ2-3; weak D call: TRBD1 (5 bases). Per the germline V gene, CDR1 is SGHTA and CDR2 is FQGNSA. The germline V and J ends were trimmed by 5 bases and 4 bases, with 13 bases remaining between them. The CDR3 spans 14 residues. CDR3 residues: CASSPRVGADTQYF. The CDR3 coding sequence is TGTGCCAGCAGCCCCAGGGTTGGGGCAGATACGCAGTATTTT.

This chain uses TRBV5-6 with TRBJ1-2; D remains ambiguous. Per germline, CDR1 SGHDT and CDR2 YYEEEE. The CDR3 is 13 residues long. Trimming shortened V by 1 base and J by 7 bases, and 11 bases separated the two germline ends. The CDR3 coding sequence is TGTGCCAGCAGCTTGAAGGAACGAGGTGGCTACACCTTC. It encodes CASSLKERGGYTF.

The J gene is TRBJ2-7, the V gene TRBV29-1; weak D call: TRBD2 (6 bases). The germline gives CDR1 SQVTM, CDR2 ANQGSEA. This CDR3 comprises 13 residues. CDR3 bases: TGCAGTGGCCGGGACTCAAACTCCTACGAGCAGTACTTC. The encoded protein is CSGRDSNSYEQYF.

The CDR3 sequence is CASSQRSSRDTSNYGYTF. CDR3 DNA sequence: TGTGCCAGCAGCCAACGATCTAGTAGGGACACCTCTAACTATGGCTACACCTTC. The chain joins TRBV14 to TRBJ1-2; possibly TRBD1 for D (6 bases). V was clipped by 2 bases and J by 0 bases, with 19 bases between them. Germline values: CDR1 SGHDN, CDR2 FVKESK. This CDR3 is built from 18 residues.

This chain links TRBV12-5 with TRBJ2-7; 11 positions agree with TRBD1. The germline gives CDR1 LGHNT, CDR2 FRNRAP. With 2 bases clipped from V and 3 bases from J, the junction kept 9 bases outside the gene matches. The CDR3 is 17 amino acids. CDR3 coding DNA: TGTGCTAGTGGTTTGTCCCTAGCCGGGACAGGGGGCTACGAGCAGTACTTC. It specifies CASGLSLAGTGGYEQYF.

The rearrangement uses TRBV28 and TRBJ1-4, with TRBD1 matching over 9 bases. The CDR3 has 15 residues. The junction had 5 bases not matched to a gene; V was cut back by 5 bases and J by 4 bases. The germline gives CDR1 MDHEN, CDR2 SYDVKM. Here the CDR3 DNA reads TGTGCCAGCAGTATACCGGGACAGGGTAATGAAAAACTGTTTTTT. Its protein is CASSIPGQGNEKLFF.

The chain has TRBV7-8 and TRBJ1-3, with D unclear. The CDR3 totals 15 residues. The germline gives CDR1 SGHVS, CDR2 FQNEAQ. Between the trimmed V and J ends, which lost 3 bases and 4 bases, there was a span of 13 bases. For the CDR3, the DNA is TGTGCCAGCAGCTTTGTCGGTCCCGGGGGAAACACCATATATTTT. It specifies CASSFVGPGGNTIYF.

This chain connects TRBV5-1 to TRBJ2-3; a possible D gene is TRBD1 (6 bases). This CDR3 has 15 amino acids. Trimming stripped 3 bases from V and 6 bases from J, with 17 bases between. Germline lookup yields CDR1 SGHRS and CDR2 YFSETQ. CDR3 in DNA: TGCGCCAGCAGCTGGGCAGGGGCCGGTTCGGATACGCAGTATTTT. This encodes CASSWAGAGSDTQYF.

In its sample, this clone was seen many times. CDR3 nucleotide sequence: TGTGCCAGCTCCCCCGTAGGCCAGGGTAGCTTCTCTGGGGCCAACGTCCTGACTTTC. Protein: CASSPVGQGSFSGANVLTF. The chain has TRBV11-3 and TRBJ2-6; D is perhaps TRBD1 (5 bases). Germline lookup yields CDR1 SGHNT and CDR2 YENEEA. V lost 8 bases and J lost 0, with 23 bases in between. This CDR3 is built from 19 residues.

This clone was counted once. The rearrangement uses TRBV19 and TRBJ1-6; the match to TRBD1 covers 7 bases. V lost 4 bases, J lost 7 bases, and 7 bases stayed unmatched. The CDR3 loop spans 15 amino acids. Germline assignment: CDR1 LNHDA and CDR2 SQIVND (reference sequence). The chain's CDR3 is CASSTPGQRNSPLHF. In nucleotides, the CDR3 is TGTGCCAGTAGTACCCCGGGACAGAGAAATTCACCCCTCCACTTT.

The chain couples TRBV5-4 to TRBJ2-5; weak D call: TRBD2 (6 bases). Germline V CDR1 and CDR2: SGHNT, YYREEE (reference sequence). V shed 0 bases and J shed 5 bases, with 20 bases lying between them. The CDR3 loop spans 17 amino acids. The CDR3 DNA reads TGTGCCAGCAGCTTGGGCGGTCTAGCTTTCGGAGGGGAGACCCAGTACTTC. Protein product: CASSLGGLAFGGETQYF.

The chain joins TRBV4-2 to TRBJ1-6; D unresolved. V lost 3 bases, J lost 5 bases, and 11 bases lay in between. Germline V CDR1 and CDR2: LGHNA, YNFKEQ. The CDR3 runs to 15 residues. This chain's CDR3 is CASSQGPRDNSPLHF. CDR3 nucleotide sequence: TGTGCCAGCAGCCAGGGTCCCCGGGATAATTCACCCCTCCACTTT.

This chain connects TRBV4-2 to TRBJ2-1, with a tentative D call TRBD1 (6 bases). Germline V gene data show CDR1 as LGHNA and CDR2 as YNFKEQ. This CDR3 is 14 amino acids long. V lost 0 bases to trimming and J lost 9 bases, with 12 bases between them. The CDR3 DNA reads TGTGCCAGCAGCCAAGATCACAGGGCCGGTGAGCAGTTCTTC. Amino acid sequence: CASSQDHRAGEQFF.